This T cell receptor (beta chain) was sequenced during a study of long-term antiretroviral therapy in people with HIV. Study-wide points: Once patients were on ART, diversity went higher but still fell short of transplant donor controls. Spans of CDR3 length were tighter for HIV repertoires than for controls.

The CDR3 is 12 residues long. Germline V gene data show CDR1 as MDHEN and CDR2 as SYDVKM. V shed 2 bases and J shed 11 bases, with 12 bases lying between them. Assay version v3.0 of immunoSEQ was used, and it was run at survey level. The method was immunoSEQ multiplex PCR; TCRdb's version includes in-frame clones alone and lacks a portion of them. This table holds some 30,000 clones, 85% found once. This clone was seen a single time. What it binds is unknown. This sequence joins TRBV28 and TRBJ1-1, with unresolved D. This clonotype was obtained from a man between 18 and 35 years old with HIV. The material was unsorted PBMCs, obtained 3.3 years after starting antiretroviral therapy. The CDR3 sequence is CASSLAGLSAFF. The CDR3 region has the DNA TGTGCCAGCAGTTTAGCCGGACTATCGGCTTTCTTT.